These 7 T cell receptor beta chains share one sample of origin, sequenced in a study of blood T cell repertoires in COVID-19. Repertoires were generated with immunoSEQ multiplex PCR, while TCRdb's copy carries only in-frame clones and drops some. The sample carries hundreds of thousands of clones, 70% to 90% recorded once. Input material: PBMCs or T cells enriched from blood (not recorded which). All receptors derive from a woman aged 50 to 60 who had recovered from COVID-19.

CDR3 amino acids: CSVDGTSGRRQETQYF. In DNA form, the CDR3 reads TGCAGCGTTGACGGGACTAGCGGGAGACGGCAGGAGACCCAGTACTTC. This chain links TRBV29-1 with TRBJ2-5; TRBD2 matches 14 bases. The CDR3 has 16 amino acids. Germline-derived CDR1 and CDR2 are SQVTM and ANQGSEA. J was trimmed by 5 bases and V by 3 bases; bases with no gene match: 8.

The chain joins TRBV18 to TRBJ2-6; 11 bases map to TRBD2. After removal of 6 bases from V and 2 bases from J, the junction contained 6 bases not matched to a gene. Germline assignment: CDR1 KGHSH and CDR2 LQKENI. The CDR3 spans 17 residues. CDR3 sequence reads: CASSRLAGSPGANVLTF. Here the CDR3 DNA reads TGTGCCAGCTCGCGACTAGCGGGATCCCCTGGGGCCAACGTCCTGACTTTC.

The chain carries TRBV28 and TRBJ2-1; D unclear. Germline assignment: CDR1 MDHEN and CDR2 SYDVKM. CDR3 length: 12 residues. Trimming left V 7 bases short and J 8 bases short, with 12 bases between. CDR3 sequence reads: CASTSYEHEQFF. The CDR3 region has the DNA TGTGCCAGCACATCATATGAGCATGAGCAGTTCTTC.

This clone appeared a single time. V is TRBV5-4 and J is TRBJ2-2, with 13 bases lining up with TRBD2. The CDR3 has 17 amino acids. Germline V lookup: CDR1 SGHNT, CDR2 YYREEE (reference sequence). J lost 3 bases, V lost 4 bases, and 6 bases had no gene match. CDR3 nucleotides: TGTGCCAGCAGCGCAGGGGGACTAGCGGGATACACCGGGGAGCTGTTTTTT. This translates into CASSAGGLAGYTGELFF.

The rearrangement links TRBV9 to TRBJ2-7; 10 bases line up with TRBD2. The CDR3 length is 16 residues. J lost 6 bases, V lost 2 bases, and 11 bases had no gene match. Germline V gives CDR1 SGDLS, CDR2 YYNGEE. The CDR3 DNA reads TGTGCCAGCAGCGTGGGGCCCCTAGCGGGAGTTAGCGAGCAGTACTTC. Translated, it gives CASSVGPLAGVSEQYF.

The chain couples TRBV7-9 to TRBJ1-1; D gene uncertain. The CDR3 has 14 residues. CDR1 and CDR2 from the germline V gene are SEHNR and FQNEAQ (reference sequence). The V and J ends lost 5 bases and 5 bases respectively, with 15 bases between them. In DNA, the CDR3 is TGTGCCAGCAGCCCGCAAGGGAGCCAAACTGAAGCTTTCTTT. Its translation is CASSPQGSQTEAFF.

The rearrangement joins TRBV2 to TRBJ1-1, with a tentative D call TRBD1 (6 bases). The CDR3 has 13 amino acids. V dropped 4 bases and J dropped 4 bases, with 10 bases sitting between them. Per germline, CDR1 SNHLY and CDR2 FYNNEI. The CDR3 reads CASSAGGGTEAFF. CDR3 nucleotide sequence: TGTGCCAGCAGTGCTGGGGGCGGCACTGAAGCTTTCTTT.